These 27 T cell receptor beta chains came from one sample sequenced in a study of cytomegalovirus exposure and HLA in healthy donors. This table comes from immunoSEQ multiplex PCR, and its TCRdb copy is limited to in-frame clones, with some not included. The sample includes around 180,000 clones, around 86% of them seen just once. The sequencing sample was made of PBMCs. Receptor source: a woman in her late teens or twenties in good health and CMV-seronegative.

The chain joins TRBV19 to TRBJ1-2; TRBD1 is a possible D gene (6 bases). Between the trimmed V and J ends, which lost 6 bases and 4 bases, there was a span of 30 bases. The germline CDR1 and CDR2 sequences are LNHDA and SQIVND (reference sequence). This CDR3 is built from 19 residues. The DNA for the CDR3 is TGTGCCAGTAGCTCAGTCGGTCCGGGACAATGGCCGGCTAGCTATGGCTACACCTTC. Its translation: CASSSVGPGQWPASYGYTF. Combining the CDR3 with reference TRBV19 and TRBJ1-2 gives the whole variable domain DGGITQSPKYLFRKEGQNVTLSCEQNLNHDAMYWYRQDPGQGLRLIYYSQIVNDFQKGDIAEGYSVSREKKESFPLTVTSAQKNPTAFYLCASSSVGPGQWPASYGYTFGSGTRLTVV.

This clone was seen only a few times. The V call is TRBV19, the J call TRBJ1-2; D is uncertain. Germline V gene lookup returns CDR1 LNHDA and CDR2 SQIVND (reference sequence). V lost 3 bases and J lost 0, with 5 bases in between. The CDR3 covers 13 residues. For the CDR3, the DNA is TGTGCCAGTAGTATTCAGTCTAACTATGGCTACACCTTC. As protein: CASSIQSNYGYTF.

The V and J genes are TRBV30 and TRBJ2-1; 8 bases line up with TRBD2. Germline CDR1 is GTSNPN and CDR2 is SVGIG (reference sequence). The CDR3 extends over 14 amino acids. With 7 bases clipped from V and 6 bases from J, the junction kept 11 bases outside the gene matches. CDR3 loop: CASGAGGQSNEQFF. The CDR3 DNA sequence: TGTGCCTCGGGGGCGGGGGGCCAGAGCAATGAGCAGTTCTTC.

CDR3 residues: CASRNRGRGTEAFF. For the CDR3, the DNA is TGTGCCAGTAGAAACAGGGGGCGCGGGACTGAAGCTTTCTTT. The V call is TRBV19, the J call TRBJ1-1, with 9 bases lining up with TRBD1. Losses at the gene ends were 6 bases for V and 5 bases for J; bases not matched to a gene: 7. The CDR3 covers 14 residues. The germline V gene encodes CDR1 LNHDA and CDR2 SQIVND (reference sequence).

The CDR3 region has the DNA TGTGCCAGCAAATTCGGGACAGGGTTTTTTTTTCGGGAGACCCAGTACTTC. This codes for CASKFGTGFFFRETQYF. The chain has TRBV21-1 and TRBJ2-5; the table's D call, TRBD1, was not checked against the DNA. TRBV21-1 is a pseudogene locus. This CDR3 spans 17 amino acids.

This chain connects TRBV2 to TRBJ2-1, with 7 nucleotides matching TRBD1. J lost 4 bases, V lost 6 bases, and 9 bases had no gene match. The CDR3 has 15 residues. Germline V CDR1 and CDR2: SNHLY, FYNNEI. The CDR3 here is CASSLGTAAYNEQFF. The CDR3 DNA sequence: TGTGCCAGCAGCCTTGGGACAGCAGCTTACAATGAGCAGTTCTTC.

CDR3 in DNA: TGTGCCAGCAGACCCGGGACAGTGATTTTCTACGAGCAGTACTTC. This sequence encodes CASRPGTVIFYEQYF. The rearrangement uses TRBV6-7 and TRBJ2-7; 7 nucleotides align to TRBD1. TRBV6-7 carries the ORF label, with uncertain function. This CDR3 region has 15 residues. J was trimmed by 3 bases and V by 6 bases; bases with no gene match: 11.

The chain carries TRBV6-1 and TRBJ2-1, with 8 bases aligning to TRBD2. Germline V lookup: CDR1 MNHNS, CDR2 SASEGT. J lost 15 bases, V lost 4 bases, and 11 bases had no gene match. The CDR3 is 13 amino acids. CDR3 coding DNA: TGTGCCAGCAGTGCCCGCGAAGCGGGAGAACGGTTCTTC. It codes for CASSAREAGERFF.

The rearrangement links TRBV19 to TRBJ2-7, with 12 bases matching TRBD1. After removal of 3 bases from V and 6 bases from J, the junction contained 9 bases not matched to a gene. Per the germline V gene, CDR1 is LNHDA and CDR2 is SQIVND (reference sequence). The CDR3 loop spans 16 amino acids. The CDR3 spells CASSIRSGQGAGEQYF. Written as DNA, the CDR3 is TGTGCCAGTAGTATCCGATCGGGACAGGGGGCCGGCGAGCAGTACTTC. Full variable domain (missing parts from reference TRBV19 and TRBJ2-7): DGGITQSPKYLFRKEGQNVTLSCEQNLNHDAMYWYRQDPGQGLRLIYYSQIVNDFQKGDIAEGYSVSREKKESFPLTVTSAQKNPTAFYLCASSIRSGQGAGEQYFGPGTRLTVT.

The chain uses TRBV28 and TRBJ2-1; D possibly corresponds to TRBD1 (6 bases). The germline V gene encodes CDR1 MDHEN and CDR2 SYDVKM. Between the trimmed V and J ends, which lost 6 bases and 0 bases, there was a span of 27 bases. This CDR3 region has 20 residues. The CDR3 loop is CASSDPTWGRLDNSYNEQFF. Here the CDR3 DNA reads TGTGCCAGCAGCGACCCCACATGGGGGCGGTTGGACAACTCCTACAATGAGCAGTTCTTC.

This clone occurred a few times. The CDR3 is CASLQGYNTEAFF. For the CDR3, the DNA is TGTGCCAGCCTACAGGGATATAACACTGAAGCTTTCTTT. V is TRBV2 and J is TRBJ1-1; D possibly corresponds to TRBD1 (6 bases). V lost 8 bases and J 2 bases, leaving 12 bases between the germline ends. The germline V gene has CDR1 SNHLY and CDR2 FYNNEI. This CDR3 is built from 13 residues.

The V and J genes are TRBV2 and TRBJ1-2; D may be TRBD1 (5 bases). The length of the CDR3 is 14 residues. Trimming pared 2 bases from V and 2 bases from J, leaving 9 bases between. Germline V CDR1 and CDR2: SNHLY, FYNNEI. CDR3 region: CASSELSGNYGYTF. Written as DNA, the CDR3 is TGTGCCAGCAGTGAATTGTCAGGGAACTATGGCTACACCTTC.

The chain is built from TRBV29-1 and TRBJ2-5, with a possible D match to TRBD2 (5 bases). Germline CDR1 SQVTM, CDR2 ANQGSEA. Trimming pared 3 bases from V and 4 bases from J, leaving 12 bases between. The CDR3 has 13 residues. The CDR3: CSVESLVSETQYF. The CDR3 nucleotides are TGCAGCGTTGAGTCACTAGTGTCAGAGACCCAGTACTTC.

The DNA of the CDR3 is TGTGCCAGCAGCTTAACAGGACAGGGGCGACAGAGGGGGGATTACGAGCAGTACTTC. This sequence encodes CASSLTGQGRQRGDYEQYF. The chain uses TRBV7-9 and TRBJ2-7; 9 bases are shared with TRBD1. The germline gives CDR1 SEHNR, CDR2 FQNEAQ (reference sequence). The CDR3 covers 19 residues. J was trimmed by 4 bases and V by 2 bases; bases with no gene match: 18.

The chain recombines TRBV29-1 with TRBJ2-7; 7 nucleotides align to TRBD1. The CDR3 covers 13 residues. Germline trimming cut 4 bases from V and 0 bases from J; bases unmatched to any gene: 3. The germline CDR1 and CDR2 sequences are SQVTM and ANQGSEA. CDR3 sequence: CSVAGGSSYEQYF. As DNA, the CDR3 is TGCAGCGTTGCAGGGGGAAGCTCCTACGAGCAGTACTTC.

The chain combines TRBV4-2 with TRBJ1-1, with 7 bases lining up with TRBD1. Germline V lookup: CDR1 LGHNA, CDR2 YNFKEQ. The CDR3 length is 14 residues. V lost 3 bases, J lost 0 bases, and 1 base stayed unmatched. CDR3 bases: TGTGCCAGCAGCCAGGGACAGATGAACACTGAAGCTTTCTTT. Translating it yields CASSQGQMNTEAFF.

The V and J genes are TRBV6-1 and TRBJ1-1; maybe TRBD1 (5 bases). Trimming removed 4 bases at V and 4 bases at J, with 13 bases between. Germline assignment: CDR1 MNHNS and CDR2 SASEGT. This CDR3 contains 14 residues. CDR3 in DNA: TGTGCCAGCAGTGTTGTGGTGCAGGGCACTGAAGCTTTCTTT. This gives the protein CASSVVVQGTEAFF.

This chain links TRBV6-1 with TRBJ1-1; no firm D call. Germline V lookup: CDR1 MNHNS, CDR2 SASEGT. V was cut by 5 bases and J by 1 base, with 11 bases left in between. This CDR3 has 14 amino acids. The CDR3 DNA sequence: TGTGCCAGCAGTCGCGAAGCATCGAACACTGAAGCTTTCTTT. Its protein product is CASSREASNTEAFF.

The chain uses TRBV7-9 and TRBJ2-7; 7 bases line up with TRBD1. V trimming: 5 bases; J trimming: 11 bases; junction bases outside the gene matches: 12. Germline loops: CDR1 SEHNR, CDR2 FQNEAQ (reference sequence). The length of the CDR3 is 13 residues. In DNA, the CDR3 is TGTGCCAGCAGCGGGGGACCGGGACAGACGGAGTACTTC. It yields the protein CASSGGPGQTEYF. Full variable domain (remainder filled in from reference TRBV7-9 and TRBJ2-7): DTGVSQNPRHKITKRGQNVTFRCDPISEHNRLYWYRQTLGQGPEFLTYFQNEAQLEKSRLLSDRFSAERPKGSFSTLEIQRTEQGDSAMYLCASSGGPGQTEYFGPGTRLTVT.

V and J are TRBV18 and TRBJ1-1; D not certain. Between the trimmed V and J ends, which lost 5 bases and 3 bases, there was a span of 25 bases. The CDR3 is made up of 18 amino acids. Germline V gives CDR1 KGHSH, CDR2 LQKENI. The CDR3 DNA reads TGTGCCAGCTCATCAAATCCCAACTTGGCGGGTGGCTACACTGAAGCTTTCTTT. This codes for CASSSNPNLAGGYTEAFF.

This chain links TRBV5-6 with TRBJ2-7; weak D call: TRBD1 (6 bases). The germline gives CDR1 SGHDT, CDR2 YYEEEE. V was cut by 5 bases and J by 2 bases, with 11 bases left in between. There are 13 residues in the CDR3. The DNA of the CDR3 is TGTGCCAGCAGTTATGGACAGACCTACGAGCAGTACTTC. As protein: CASSYGQTYEQYF.

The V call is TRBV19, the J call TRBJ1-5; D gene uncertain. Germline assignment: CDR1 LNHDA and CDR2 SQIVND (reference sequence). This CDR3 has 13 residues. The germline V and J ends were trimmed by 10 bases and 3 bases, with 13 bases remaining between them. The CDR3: CATHGDYNQPQHF. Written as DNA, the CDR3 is TGTGCCACCCACGGTGACTACAATCAGCCCCAGCATTTT.

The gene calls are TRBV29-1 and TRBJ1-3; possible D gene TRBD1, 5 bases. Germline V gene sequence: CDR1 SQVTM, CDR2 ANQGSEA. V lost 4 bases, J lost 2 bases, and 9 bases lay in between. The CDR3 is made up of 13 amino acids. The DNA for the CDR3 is TGCAGCGTTGGCGGAGGGGCTGGAAACACCATATATTTT. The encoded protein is CSVGGGAGNTIYF. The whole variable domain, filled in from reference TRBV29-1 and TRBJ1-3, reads SAVISQKPSRDICQRGTSLTIQCQVDSQVTMMFWYRQQPGQSLTLIATANQGSEATYESGFVIDKFPISRPNLTFSTLTVSNMSPEDSSIYLCSVGGGAGNTIYFGEGSWLTVV.

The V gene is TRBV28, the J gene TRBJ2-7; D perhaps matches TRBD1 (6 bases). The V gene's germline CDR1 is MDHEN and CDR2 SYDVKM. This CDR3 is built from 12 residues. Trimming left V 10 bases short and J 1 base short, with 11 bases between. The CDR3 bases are TGTGCCATTTACAGGGTATCCTACGAGCAGTACTTC. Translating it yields CAIYRVSYEQYF.

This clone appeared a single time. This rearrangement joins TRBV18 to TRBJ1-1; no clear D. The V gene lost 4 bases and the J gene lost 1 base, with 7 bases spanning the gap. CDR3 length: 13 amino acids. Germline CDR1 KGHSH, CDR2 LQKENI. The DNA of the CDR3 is TGTGCCAGCTCACAAAACAAGAACACTGAAGCTTTCTTT. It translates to CASSQNKNTEAFF.

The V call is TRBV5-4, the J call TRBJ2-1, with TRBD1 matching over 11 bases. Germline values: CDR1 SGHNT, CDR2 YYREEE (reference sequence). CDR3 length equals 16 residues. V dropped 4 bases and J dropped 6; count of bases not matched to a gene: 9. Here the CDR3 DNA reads TGTGCCAGCAGCCTCCTTGCCGGGACAGGGGGCAATGAGCAGTTCTTC. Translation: CASSLLAGTGGNEQFF. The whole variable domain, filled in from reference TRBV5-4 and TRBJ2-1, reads ETGVTQSPTHLIKTRGQQVTLRCSSQSGHNTVSWYQQALGQGPQFIFQYYREEENGRGNFPPRFSGLQFPNYSSELNVNALELDDSALYLCASSLLAGTGGNEQFFGPGTRLTVL.

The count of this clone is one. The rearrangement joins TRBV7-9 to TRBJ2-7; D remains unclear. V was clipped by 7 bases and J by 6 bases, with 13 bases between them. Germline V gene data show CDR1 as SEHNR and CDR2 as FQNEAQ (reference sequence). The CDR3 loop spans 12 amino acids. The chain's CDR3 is CASNPGESEQYF. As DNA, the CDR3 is TGTGCCAGCAACCCTGGTGAGTCCGAGCAGTACTTC.